The present T cell receptor beta chain was sequenced within a study of neurological immune-mediated disorders. MiXCR, run by TCRdb on the 5' RACE reads, gives a single entry per CDR3 protein. Here the sample spans about 77,000 distinct CDR3 sequences, under 10% being singletons. This clonotype was recorded at least ten times. Trimming removed 3 bases from V and 6 bases from J, with 11 bases in between. The CDR3 runs 14 residues. The J gene is TRBJ2-2, the V gene TRBV12-3 or TRBV12-4; TRBD1 is a possible D gene (6 bases). The receptor was isolated from a man aged 50-60 years in good health. The sample consisted of PBMCs. CDR3 DNA: TGTGCCAGCAGTTTGAGGGGGAAGGCCGGGGAGCTGTTTTTT. Its protein product is CASSLRGKAGELFF.